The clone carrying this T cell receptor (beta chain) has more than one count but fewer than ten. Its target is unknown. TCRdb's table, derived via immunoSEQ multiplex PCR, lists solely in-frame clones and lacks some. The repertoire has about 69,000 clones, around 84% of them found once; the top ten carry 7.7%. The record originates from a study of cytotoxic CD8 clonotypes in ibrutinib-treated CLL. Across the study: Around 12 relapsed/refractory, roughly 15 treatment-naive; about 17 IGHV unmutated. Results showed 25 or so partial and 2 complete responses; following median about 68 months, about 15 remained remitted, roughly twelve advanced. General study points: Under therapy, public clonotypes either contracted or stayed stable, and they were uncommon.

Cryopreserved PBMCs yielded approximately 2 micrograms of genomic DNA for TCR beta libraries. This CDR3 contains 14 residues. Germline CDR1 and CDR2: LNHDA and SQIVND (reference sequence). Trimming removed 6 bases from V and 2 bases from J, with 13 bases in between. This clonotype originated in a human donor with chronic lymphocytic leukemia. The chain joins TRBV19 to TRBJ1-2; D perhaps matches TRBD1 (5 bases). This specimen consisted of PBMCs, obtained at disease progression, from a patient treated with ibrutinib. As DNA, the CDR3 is TGTGCCAGTAGAACTAATGGGGCAAACTATGGCTACACCTTC. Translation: CASRTNGANYGYTF.